This is a list of T cell receptor beta chains from one sample in a study of blood T cells in healthy people across ages. TCRdb re-called the 5' RACE reads with MiXCR, one entry per CDR3 protein. The sample lists around 280,000 distinct CDR3 sequences, roughly 26% occurring once. The sample consisted of blood. These TCRs come from a woman aged 70-85 years in good health. The CDR3 runs from the conserved cysteine through the conserved F or W. D genes are given only for firm matches. The size field is filled for only some rows; it gives once, few, many or a size class.

J	V	length	size	D	CDR3	DNA
TRBJ2-1	TRBV28	14	many	NA	CASSFSRYYNEQFF	TGTGCCAGCAGTTTTTCCAGGTACTACAATGAGCAGTTCTTC
TRBJ1-1	TRBV29-1	16	many	NA	CSALGGERRGNTEAFF	TGCAGCGCATTAGGGGGGGAGCGTAGGGGGAACACTGAAGCTTTCTTT
TRBJ2-6	TRBV11-2	17	few	NA	CASSLGTWLSGANVLTF	TGTGCCAGCAGCTTAGGGACCTGGCTCTCTGGGGCCAACGTCCTGACTTTC
TRBJ1-2	TRBV6-2/TRBV6-3	13	few	NA	CASSYGETYGYTF	TGTGCCAGCAGTTATGGAGAAACCTATGGCTACACCTTC
TRBJ1-5	TRBV6-2/TRBV6-3	13	NA	NA	CASSRALQRSQHF	TGTGCCAGCAGTAGAGCCTTACAGAGGTCCCAGCATTTT
TRBJ2-5	TRBV12-3/TRBV12-4	17	many	TRBD2	CASSLGASGRLEETQYF	TGTGCCAGCAGTTTAGGGGCTAGCGGGAGATTAGAGGAGACCCAGTACTTC
TRBJ1-2	TRBV18	14	many	NA	CASSPNDREYGYTF	TGTGCCAGCTCACCCAACGACAGAGAATATGGCTACACCTTC
TRBJ2-5	TRBV7-2	13	NA	TRBD2	CASSLASSGQAYF	TGTGCCAGCAGCTTAGCCAGTAGCGGGCAAGCGTACTTC
TRBJ1-4	TRBV29-1	12	few	TRBD1	CSVGTGSAKLFF	TGCAGCGTTGGGACAGGGTCTGCAAAACTGTTTTTT
TRBJ2-1	TRBV20-1	15	few	TRBD2	CSGGSGSSSYNEQFF	TGCAGTGGAGGCAGCGGGAGTAGCTCCTACAATGAGCAGTTCTTC
TRBJ2-7	TRBV7-8	15	NA	TRBD2	CASSSGASGKYEQYF	TGTGCCAGCAGCTCCGGGGCTAGCGGGAAGTACGAGCAGTACTTC
TRBJ2-4	TRBV28	17	NA	NA	CASSIPGQGKTKNIQYF	TGTGCCAGCAGTATCCCAGGGCAGGGGAAGACCAAAAACATTCAGTACTTC
TRBJ1-6	TRBV5-6	15	few	NA	CASSLPEAGASPLHF	TGTGCCAGCAGCTTGCCGGAGGCAGGGGCTTCACCCCTCCACTTT
TRBJ2-7	TRBV28	15	NA	TRBD2	CASSERTSGLYEQYF	TGTGCCAGCAGCGAGCGGACTAGCGGACTCTACGAGCAGTACTTC
TRBJ1-5	TRBV6-1	15	few	NA	CASSLGAISNQPQHF	TGTGCCAGCTCGTTGGGGGCCATTAGCAATCAGCCCCAGCATTTT
TRBJ1-3	TRBV6-2/TRBV6-3	14	many	NA	CASRNGYSGNTIYF	TGTGCCAGCAGAAACGGGTACTCTGGAAACACCATATATTTT
TRBJ2-1	TRBV3-1	15	few	TRBD2	CASSLTSGVNNEQFF	TGTGCCAGCAGCCTCACTAGCGGGGTTAACAATGAGCAGTTCTTC
TRBJ1-2	TRBV7-2	14	once	NA	CASSFRLPNYGYTF	TGTGCCAGCAGCTTTCGACTACCGAACTATGGCTACACCTTC
TRBJ2-1	TRBV14	15	few	TRBD2	CASSPGTTVYNEQFF	TGTGCCAGCAGTCCCGGGACTACAGTTTACAATGAGCAGTTCTTC
TRBJ2-1	TRBV20-1	18	NA	TRBD2	CSAASPGTSGRSYNEQFF	TGCAGTGCTGCAAGTCCCGGGACTAGCGGGAGGTCCTACAATGAGCAGTTCTTC
TRBJ1-1	TRBV20-1	16	NA	TRBD1	CSARLPTGGTGTEAFF	TGCAGTGCTAGACTTCCGACAGGGGGGACGGGCACTGAAGCTTTCTTT
TRBJ2-7	TRBV27	14	few	NA	CASSPRSVAHEQYF	TGTGCCAGCAGTCCCAGGAGTGTGGCCCACGAGCAGTACTTC
TRBJ2-1	TRBV20-1	14	few	NA	CSAREMRSYNEQFF	TGCAGTGCTAGAGAGATGCGGTCCTACAATGAGCAGTTCTTC
TRBJ1-2	TRBV5-1	13	many	TRBD1	CASSLGTAYGYTF	TGTGCCAGCAGTTTAGGGACAGCCTATGGCTACACCTTC
TRBJ1-4	TRBV19	13	NA	NA	CASRSLGHEKLFF	TGTGCCAGTCGGTCGCTGGGGCATGAAAAACTGTTTTTT
TRBJ2-2	TRBV28	16	NA	NA	CASKTSGAANTGELFF	TGTGCCAGCAAGACTTCCGGGGCAGCGAACACCGGGGAGCTGTTTTTT
TRBJ1-5	TRBV6-1	16	NA	NA	CASRDYSGGSNQPQHF	TGTGCCAGCAGGGATTATTCCGGGGGTAGCAATCAGCCCCAGCATTTT
TRBJ2-1	TRBV6-2/TRBV6-3	13	many	NA	CASSYSGGEEQFF	TGTGCCAGCAGTTACTCGGGGGGCGAGGAGCAGTTCTTC
TRBJ2-1	TRBV25-1	16	NA	TRBD2	CASSARGGLAFGEQFF	TGTGCCAGCAGCGCGAGAGGAGGACTAGCCTTTGGTGAGCAGTTCTTC
TRBJ2-7	TRBV18	15	NA	TRBD1	CASSPPDRRNYEQYF	TGTGCCAGCTCACCACCGGACAGGCGGAACTACGAGCAGTACTTC
TRBJ2-3	TRBV7-2	15	NA	NA	CASSPSSPGTDTQYF	TGTGCCAGCAGCCCTTCTAGTCCCGGCACAGATACGCAGTATTTT
TRBJ2-1	TRBV6-6	16	NA	TRBD2	CASTLRGTSSVMKQFF	TGTGCCAGCACCCTAAGGGGGACTAGCTCGGTCATGAAGCAGTTCTTC
TRBJ2-2	TRBV24-1	17	NA	NA	CATSDRSTALVHRELFF	TGTGCCACCAGTGATCGAAGCACCGCCCTAGTCCACCGAGAGCTGTTTTTT
TRBJ2-7	TRBV27	13	NA	NA	CASSLSGTHEQYF	TGTGCCAGCAGTTTGAGTGGGACCCACGAGCAGTACTTC
TRBJ2-7	TRBV12-3/TRBV12-4	13	once	NA	CASSPTPTYEQYF	TGTGCCAGCAGCCCTACTCCGACCTACGAGCAGTACTTC
TRBJ1-1	TRBV20-1	14	few	TRBD1	CSARDRRGHTEAFF	TGCAGTGCTAGAGATCGGAGGGGGCACACTGAAGCTTTCTTT
TRBJ1-2	TRBV7-3	14	NA	NA	CASSLTGGDHGYTF	TGTGCCAGCAGCTTAACCGGAGGGGATCATGGCTACACCTTC
TRBJ2-5	TRBV28	15	few	TRBD1	CASRQPGQGTETQYF	TGTGCCAGCAGGCAACCGGGACAGGGGACAGAGACCCAGTACTTC
TRBJ2-1	TRBV7-2	13	few	TRBD2	CASSLSASGEQFF	TGTGCCAGCAGCTTATCTGCTAGCGGAGAGCAGTTCTTC
TRBJ2-7	TRBV27	14	NA	NA	CASSSWSLQYEQYF	TGTGCCAGCAGTTCCTGGAGCCTCCAATACGAGCAGTACTTC
TRBJ2-1	TRBV6-6	16	NA	TRBD2	CASSSRLAGKYNEQFF	TGTGCCAGCAGTTCGAGGTTAGCGGGAAAGTACAATGAGCAGTTCTTC
TRBJ1-1	TRBV24-1	12	NA	NA	CATSDQQGEAFF	TGTGCCACCAGTGACCAACAGGGTGAAGCTTTCTTT
TRBJ2-5	TRBV9	13	NA	NA	CASSVDGGETQYF	TGTGCCAGCAGCGTAGACGGGGGAGAGACCCAGTACTTC
TRBJ2-2	TRBV4-1	16	NA	TRBD2	CASSQELAETLGELFF	TGCGCCAGCAGCCAAGAACTAGCGGAAACCCTCGGGGAGCTGTTTTTT
TRBJ1-1	TRBV28	14	few	NA	CAISTKGINTEAFF	TGTGCCATCTCAACAAAGGGAATAAACACTGAAGCTTTCTTT
TRBJ1-4	TRBV27	14	many	NA	CASSSTVFREKLFF	TGTGCCAGCAGTTCTACAGTTTTTCGGGAAAAACTGTTTTTT
TRBJ2-5	TRBV3-1	15	NA	NA	CASSQDRQGKETQYF	TGTGCCAGCAGCCAAGACAGGCAAGGAAAAGAGACCCAGTACTTC
TRBJ1-4	TRBV5-6	15	few	NA	CASSLVVGPNEKLFF	TGTGCCAGCAGCTTGGTAGTGGGGCCTAATGAAAAACTGTTTTTT
TRBJ2-2	TRBV5-1	16	few	TRBD2	CASSRTSGGSTGKLFF	TGCGCCAGCAGTCGTACTAGCGGGGGAAGCACCGGGAAGCTGTTTTTT
TRBJ2-3	TRBV6-2/TRBV6-3	14	few	NA	CASTTIMGVDTQYF	TGTGCCAGCACCACAATAATGGGAGTGGATACGCAGTATTTT
TRBJ2-1	TRBV6-2/TRBV6-3	13	many	TRBD1	CASSTGQPKREFF	TGTGCCAGCAGTACGGGACAGCCCAAAAGGGAGTTCTTC
TRBJ2-3	TRBV2	19	NA	TRBD2	CASSSPGTSSIWGADTQYF	TGTGCCAGCAGCTCCCCCGGGACTAGCTCTATATGGGGTGCAGATACGCAGTATTTT
TRBJ2-1	TRBV10-3	15	NA	TRBD2	CAISELAGPYNEQFF	TGTGCCATCAGTGAATTAGCGGGACCATACAATGAGCAGTTCTTC
TRBJ2-4	TRBV2	15	NA	NA	CASRGNRNYENIQYF	TGTGCCAGCAGGGGGAATCGCAATTACGAAAACATTCAGTACTTC
TRBJ1-4	TRBV7-2	15	few	NA	CASSRRATTNEKLFF	TGTGCCAGCAGCCGCAGAGCTACAACTAATGAAAAACTGTTTTTT